This T cell receptor beta chain stems from a study of blood T cell repertoires in COVID-19. V dropped 4 bases and J dropped 5 bases, with 15 bases sitting between them. This CDR3 is built from 14 residues. Germline V lookup: CDR1 SGHDT, CDR2 YYEEEE. Sequenced by immunoSEQ multiplex PCR; TCRdb stores in-frame clones only, minus some. The data hold 310,000 or so clones, with around 90% observed a single time. The specimen sequenced was PBMCs or T cells enriched from blood (not recorded which). The clonotype was recovered from a woman under 40 who had recovered from COVID-19. The chain uses TRBV5-6 and TRBJ1-1; D unclear. In DNA form, the CDR3 reads TGTGCCAGCAGCCTGAACACTAGGGCTACTGAAGCTTTCTTT. It translates to CASSLNTRATEAFF.